The present entry profiles one T cell receptor (beta chain) with its context. What this receptor recognizes is not known. Per-base quality was not reported, and no clone a single base away is much larger than it. The germline V gene gives CDR1 as KGHDR and CDR2 as SFDVKD. From the cysteine up to the phenylalanine, the CDR3 has a length of 15 residues. Only CDR3 DNA is held: 45 bases, read in frame from base 1. V is cut by 5 bases and J by 3 bases, and the space between the germline ends is 13 bases. These data come from a study of post-analysis software for immune sequencing data (dated by TCRdb to the mid-2010s). A note on the overall study: The recorded disease courses included relapsing-remitting, secondary progressive and progressive-relapsing multiple sclerosis, and some patients had no subtype annotation. A subset of samples was prepared in parallel using single-end sample barcoding, then pooled and co-amplified after Illumina adapter ligation. Patient repertoires were compared against roughly 12 previously published healthy control repertoires from donors aged roughly 6 to 28 years.

Receptors were amplified or captured by PCR. Sequencing took place on an Illumina HiSeq 2500. To reduce PCR and sequencing biases, unique molecular identifiers were built into the TCR beta cDNA libraries. Some 500,000 cDNA molecules were obtained for every 1 to 10 million input T cells, so each molecule roughly corresponded to one T cell. Patient libraries were prepared and sequenced with the same protocol used for the earlier healthy control dataset. Samples belonging to the same batch were prepared together, multiplexed and sequenced on a shared HiSeq lane. For the original study's pipeline: MIGEC was used to process the raw barcoded reads, and molecular identifier groups with only a single read were discarded before consensus assembly and CDR3 extraction. Clonotype tables were post-analysed with VDJtools, normalizing diversity by down-sampling all datasets to the smallest sample size. To correct batch-related cross-sample contamination, repertoire overlap clustering matched CDR3 amino acid sequences but not nucleotide sequences. In-frame beta chains were kept once TCRdb had trimmed the public reads at Q25 with fastp and called clones with MiXCR. Each CDR3 protein gets just one entry, which takes the most common genes and DNA from the rows behind it. TCRdb assigned the V and J calls; the authors' analysis was not used. The sample records 170,000 or so distinct CDR3 sequences, 30% of which are singletons. The biggest ten clones account for 1.5% of the sample.

Summary of the overall study and its limitations: Strong co-clustering of samples prepared in the same batch was shown by direct clustering with F measure, prompting a batch-effect correction. The multiple sclerosis patient group was slightly younger than the control group. Multiple sclerosis patients had significantly lower normalized Chao1 diversity than controls, a result that suggests substantial peripheral T-cell clonal expansion. Significantly higher frequencies in patients than in controls were found for roughly five TRBV segments, including TRBV5-6, TRBV5-1 and TRBV20-1.

To demonstrate the VDJtools post-analysis software, TCR beta repertoires were profiled from the peripheral blood of 13 young patients with multiple sclerosis. The multiple sclerosis patients were children and adolescents between roughly 6 and 16 years of age. The rearrangement combines TRBV24-1 with TRBJ2-1; TRBD1 might be the D gene, on 6 matching bases. This TCR was sampled from a girl aged 5 to 17 with multiple sclerosis. Specimen: blood. CDR3 region: CATSGGLADYNEQFF. The sequence in DNA is TGTGCCACCAGTGGGGGGCTAGCAGACTACAATGAGCAGTTCTTC.